Detailed here is one T cell receptor beta chain. Its specificity is unknown. The CDR3 extends over 15 amino acids. The germline CDR1 and CDR2 sequences are SGHNT and YYREEE (reference sequence). After removal of 4 bases from V and 9 bases from J, the junction contained 9 bases not matched to a gene. The table came from immunoSEQ multiplex PCR; TCRdb's copy has only in-frame clones and leaves some out. In the table there are around 370,000 clones, 92% of which are singletons. The data are from a study of Ad26.COV2.S vaccination and SARS-CoV-2 variants. Study-level results: The study found similar non-spike TCR breadth in vaccine and placebo recipients.

This sequence joins TRBV5-4 and TRBJ2-1; 11 positions match TRBD2. The sequenced sample was peripheral blood, obtained after recovery from COVID-19. The TCR was taken from a human donor who had recovered from COVID-19. The CDR3 nucleotides are TGTGCCAGCAGCAGCGGAGTAGCGGGGGGGACTGAGCAGTTCTTC. The encoded protein is CASSSGVAGGTEQFF.